This T cell receptor (beta chain) came from a study of cytomegalovirus exposure and HLA in healthy donors. Study information: In a later analysis, the roughly 120 validation repertoires were reported to have used the same platform as the 600 to 800 first-cohort repertoires. General observations from the study: The authors listed some 150 TCR beta chains as cytomegalovirus-associated.

Germline CDR1 reads MNHEY; CDR2 reads SVGAGI. CDR3 length: 15 residues. V lost 2 bases to trimming and J lost 4 bases, with 14 bases between them. The method was immunoSEQ multiplex PCR; TCRdb's version includes in-frame clones alone and lacks a portion of them. The table has 150,000 or so clones, roughly 89% seen once; the top ten hold 9% to 9.5%. This clone appeared a single time. The antigen remains undetermined. The TCR was taken from a woman aged 18-29 years in good health and CMV-seropositive. This rearrangement joins TRBV6-5 to TRBJ1-2, with D uncertain. Sequencing was performed on PBMCs. The CDR3 sequence: CASSYVGPRGYGYTF. The CDR3 DNA reads as TGTGCCAGCAGTTACGTAGGCCCTCGGGGCTATGGCTACACCTTC.